The clone carrying this T cell receptor (beta chain) was seen a few times. The antigen is unknown. The authors prepared the TCRbeta library with unique molecular identifiers. A single record per CDR3 protein comes from TCRdb applying MiXCR to the PCR reads. The table records hundreds of thousands of distinct CDR3 sequences, 10% to 15% of them present only once. The data were obtained in a study of T-cell reconstitution after alpha-beta-depleted transplantation in children. Study results and limitations: A year post-transplant, T-cell counts and diversity derived mostly from newly produced T cells.

The germline CDR1 and CDR2 sequences are SGHAT and FQNNGV. V shed 5 bases, J shed 5 bases, and the junction held 17 bases outside the gene matches. The CDR3 runs to 18 residues. This receptor was obtained from a girl aged 2-10 years with congenital amegakaryocytic thrombocytopenia, due to receive a stem cell transplant. The sequencing here drew on PBMCs, taken before TCRalphabeta/CD19-depleted stem cell transplant. The chain recombines TRBV11-2 with TRBJ2-2, with 7 nucleotides matching TRBD2. The CDR3 region is CASSRFWRREIMTGELFF. CDR3 nucleotides: TGTGCCAGCAGCCGCTTCTGGCGGCGGGAGATCATGACCGGGGAGCTGTTTTTT.